Detailed here is one T cell receptor (beta chain). The table lists this clone with a few counts. This receptor's antigen is unknown. Base qualities were left out, and no much larger clone turns up one base away. From each donor, a single peripheral blood sample of approximately 110 mL on average was drawn into heparinised tubes. Using a panel that included CD45RO, CCR7, CD25, CD127, CD95 and CD27, naive, central memory, regulatory and stem cell-like memory CD4+ T cells were sorted on a BD FACSAria II. A purity above 95% was achieved for all sorted populations. PBMCs were isolated right away by Lymphoprep density gradient centrifugation and were stained directly, without culture. So that batch effects would be minimized, each experiment stained and sorted samples in pairs, pairing one healthy donor with one patient. The source of the sample is a study of beta chain features in type 1 diabetes (dated by TCRdb to the late 2010s). For the study in its entirety: Mean age, gender distribution, total cell number and subset yield were not different between patients and healthy donors. Across all samples, approximately 98,000,000 sorted cells were examined, and cell number per subset correlated strongly with RNA yield. The study compared TCRB repertoires of sorted circulating CD4+ T cell subsets between recently diagnosed type 1 diabetes patients and matched healthy donors. Regulatory and stem cell-like memory subsets were isolated from only 8 patients and about eight healthy donors, whereas naive and central memory subsets came from all 28 donors. Results the study describes overall, beyond this receptor: A moderate but significant shortening of TCRB CDR3 length was observed in type 1 diabetes patients in all four CD4+ subsets. Because cDNA rather than genomic DNA was sequenced, highly expressing activated cells could have been over-represented, although no difference in activation and CD3 levels was found between groups. Naive, central memory and regulatory TCRB repertoires appeared to be more alike among patients than among healthy donors. Only small numbers of individuals were included in the HLA sub-analyses, which left unresolved whether HLA type had any influence on TCRB rearrangement. PCR might favor shorter templates, but patient and control samples were amplified and corrected together, so any skew would affect both groups equally. Patients with type 1 diabetes made fewer insertions and deleted more nucleotides at VDJ recombination sites, implying thymic rearrangement abnormalities.

The CDR3 contains 16 residues, cysteine and phenylalanine counted. The only DNA kept is the CDR3, 48 bases in frame from the first base. Trimmed from V: 5 bases; trimmed from J: 2 bases; junction bases lacking a gene match: 8. Based on the germline V gene, the CDR1 and CDR2 sequences are SGHTA and FQGNSA. The entire amount of isolated RNA was reverse transcribed using the High Capacity cDNA Reverse Transcription Kit, so the sequenced TCRB transcripts were expressed ones. Deep immunoSEQ sequencing was applied to naive, central memory and regulatory T cell samples, giving an average of about 3.8 million total reads per sample. Sorted cells were lysed in RLT buffer, and RNA was extracted using DNase-treated RNeasy Micro or Mini kits according to cell number. To prevent cross-contamination, every cell subset was processed on its own, while patient and healthy donor samples were processed together. The immunoSEQ multiplex PCR was used to amplify TCRB sequences from cDNA, yielding 87-bp fragments that span the CDR3 region. Amplicons were sequenced on the Illumina HiSeq platform. The paper's processing steps were these. Synthetic template baselines were used to correct PCR bias computationally, reads within Hamming distance 2 were collapsed together, and singletons that could not be merged were discarded. By aligning reads against IMGT, V, D and J genes, CDR3 length, and insertions or deletions at six rearrangement sites were assigned. Within each subset, clonotype counts were normalized to sorted cell number, and only after that were true diversity and Gini coefficients computed with the tcR R package. Repertoire sharing was quantified using the overlap coefficient calculated on TCRB nucleotide sequences. Sourced from immuneACCESS, this table was stored by TCRdb with only in-frame sequences that have V and J called. A share of the clones is absent; for the studies checked, an unresolved V gene accounts for under half, and the remainder has no known explanation. Clone size and the V and J calls come from that table; the DNA yielded D and trimming. Present in this sample are 130,000 or so clones, about 9.7% of which were seen just once. Clones ranked in the top ten supply almost 0.65% of the sample.

This sequence was found in a woman in her thirties or forties in good health. The sample was central memory CD4+ T cells from blood. This receptor chain uses TRBV7-2 and TRBJ2-1; 8 junctional bases match TRBD2. The nucleotides read TGTGCCAGCAGCCCCGGGGGGGCCGGGACCTACAATGAGCAGTTCTTC. Translated, it gives CASSPGGAGTYNEQFF.